Sequencing of this T cell receptor (beta chain) was carried out in a study of blood T cell repertoires in COVID-19. The method was immunoSEQ multiplex PCR; TCRdb's version includes in-frame clones alone and lacks a portion of them. The repertoire includes approximately 230,000 clones, 80% to 90% of them detected once, and approximately 1.7% sits in the top ten. The clonotype originates from a man aged 40-49 years who had recovered from COVID-19. Sequenced material: PBMCs or T cells enriched from blood (not recorded which).

The DNA for the CDR3 is TGTGCCAGCAGCTTAGGCGGGTCTCAGTACAATGAGCAGTTCTTC. Residues: CASSLGGSQYNEQFF. The rearrangement joins TRBV11-3 to TRBJ2-1, with D possibly TRBD2 on 5 matching bases. Trimming pared 1 base from V and 4 bases from J, leaving 11 bases between. This CDR3 is 15 amino acids long. Germline CDR1 SGHNT, CDR2 YENEEA.